A few counts support the clone carrying this TCR beta chain. The antigen is not known. Primers for the PCR totalled 60 Vbeta and 13 Jbeta. Generated by immunoSEQ multiplex PCR, the TCRdb table keeps only in-frame clones and is missing some. The table has some 200,000 clones, over 9.5% seen once. The CDR3 sequence is 14 residues long. With 6 bases clipped from V and 8 bases from J, the junction kept 7 bases outside the gene matches. Germline V gene lookup returns CDR1 MDHEN and CDR2 SYDVKM. The data stem from a study of cytomegalovirus exposure and HLA in healthy donors. Points from the study as a whole: Using a false discovery rate of 0.05, a later analysis showed that approximately 17,000 TCR beta sequences were associated with HLA alleles. Sequences of the TCR beta chain were said to predict the HLA-A and HLA-B alleles of most subjects accurately.

Sequenced input: PBMCs. The genes are TRBV28 and TRBJ1-4; 9 bases agree with TRBD1. The TCR originated in a man aged 45-65 years in good health and CMV-seropositive. The CDR3 sequence: CASSPGQGREKLFF. CDR3 bases: TGTGCCAGCAGCCCGGGACAGGGACGCGAAAAACTGTTTTTT.